The rows below give T cell receptor beta chains drawn from one sample of a study of OX40 agonist ivuxolimab in advanced cancers. The repertoire was sequenced with immunoSEQ multiplex PCR; TCRdb's copy has only in-frame clones and lacks some. The repertoire includes approximately 60,000 clones, more than 90% of them detected once, and less than 0.7% sits in the top ten. The sample in question was CD4+ or CD8+ T cells sorted from blood, obtained in a trial of the OX40 agonist ivuxolimab. The origin of the receptors is an adult with an advanced solid tumor such as melanoma, head and neck, liver or kidney cancer. Each CDR3 is given with its conserved first and last residue. A D gene is named only where the DNA matches it firmly. Clone sizes are given selectively: once, few, many, or a class where the clone is expanded.

D,V,J,size,DNA,CDR3
-,TRBV4-1,TRBJ2-5,-,TGCGCCAGCATGGGGTCCGGATGGGGAGAGACCCAGTACTTC,CASMGSGWGETQYF
-,TRBV5-1,TRBJ1-4,-,TGCGCCAGCAGCTTTCGGGACCGCCAGGAAAAACTGTTTTTT,CASSFRDRQEKLFF
TRBD2,TRBV9,TRBJ2-1,-,TGTGCCAGCAGCGTAGGGGGACTAGCGGGAGAGCAGTTCTTC,CASSVGGLAGEQFF
TRBD1,TRBV5-1,TRBJ1-2,-,TGCGCCAGCAGCTCAGACAGGGACTATGGCTACACCTTC,CASSSDRDYGYTF
TRBD1,TRBV11-2,TRBJ2-2,once,TGTGCCAGCAGCGCAGGGGGCGCGAACACCGGGGAGCTGTTTTTT,CASSAGGANTGELFF
TRBD2,TRBV5-1,TRBJ2-1,few,TGCGCCAGCAGCCCCGGGGGGGGCGGCTCCTACAATGAGCAGTTCTTC,CASSPGGGGSYNEQFF
TRBD1,TRBV19,TRBJ1-2,-,TGTGCCAGTAGTATAGGAACCGGGGACAGGGGCTATGGCTACACCTTC,CASSIGTGDRGYGYTF
-,TRBV30,TRBJ1-5,-,TGTGCCTGGAGGCAGGGGATCGGTCATCAGCCCCAGCATTTT,CAWRQGIGHQPQHF
-,TRBV7-3,TRBJ2-5,-,TGTGCCAGCAGCCCCGGGGGTGTAGAGACCCAGTACTTC,CASSPGGVETQYF
TRBD1,TRBV7-9,TRBJ2-4,-,TGTGCCAGCAGCACGACGGGACAGGGAGGAAACATTCAGTACTTC,CASSTTGQGGNIQYF
-,TRBV5-1,TRBJ1-5,-,TGCGCCAGCAGCTTACAGCCCAATCAGCCCCAGCATTTT,CASSLQPNQPQHF
-,TRBV6-4,TRBJ2-6,-,TGTGCCAGCAGTACAGAGTTCTCTGGGGCCAACGTCCTGACTTTC,CASSTEFSGANVLTF
TRBD1,TRBV4-1,TRBJ2-7,once,TGCGCCAGCAGCCTCCTTGGGAAGACAGGGGAAGACGAGCAGTACTTC,CASSLLGKTGEDEQYF
-,TRBV10-3,TRBJ2-1,-,TGTGCCATCAGTGAGTCGATTACAGGTTACTACAATGAGCAGTTCTTC,CAISESITGYYNEQFF
TRBD2,TRBV7-8,TRBJ2-5,-,TGTGCCAGCAGCCTTTCTAGCGGGGGGGCGGAGACCCAGTACTTC,CASSLSSGGAETQYF
-,TRBV6-1,TRBJ1-1,-,TGTGCCAGCAGTGTACTGTCCAGGGTGGAAATGGAAGCTTTCTTT,CASSVLSRVEMEAFF
-,TRBV6-5,TRBJ2-6,-,TGTGCCAGCAGTCCTCAGTTCTCTGGGGCCAACGTCCTGACTTTC,CASSPQFSGANVLTF
-,TRBV5-4,TRBJ2-3,-,TGTGCCAGCAGCTCCAGCGGACCCACAGATACGCAGTATTTT,CASSSSGPTDTQYF
TRBD1,TRBV5-1,TRBJ2-1,once,TGCGCCAGCAGCGGGGGGACAGGGGATGCCTACAATGAGCAGTTCTTC,CASSGGTGDAYNEQFF
-,TRBV18,TRBJ2-3,-,TGTGCCAGCTCACCACCGGGGCCAGATACGCAGTATTTT,CASSPPGPDTQYF
-,TRBV5-4,TRBJ2-1,-,TGTGCCAGCAGCTTGAAGAGGTTTAGCTCCTACAATGAGCAGTTCTTC,CASSLKRFSSYNEQFF
-,TRBV6-6,TRBJ2-5,-,TGTGCCAGCAGTTACAGGCAGGGGCAAGAGACCCAGTACTTC,CASSYRQGQETQYF
-,TRBV18,TRBJ1-4,-,TGTGCCAGCTCACGTTCACAGGGAAATGAAAAACTGTTTTTT,CASSRSQGNEKLFF
-,TRBV6-6,TRBJ2-6,-,TGTGCCAGCAGCGGGACATCTGGGGCCAACGTCCTGACTTTC,CASSGTSGANVLTF
-,TRBV9,TRBJ2-3,once,TGTGCCAGCAGCGTAGTCGGACAGATCACAGATACGCAGTATTTT,CASSVVGQITDTQYF
TRBD2,TRBV29-1,TRBJ2-1,-,TGCAGCGTTGAGGGACTAGCGGGAGGTTGGGGGTCCTACAATGAGCAGTTCTTC,CSVEGLAGGWGSYNEQFF
-,TRBV19,TRBJ1-1,-,TGTGCCAGTAGTATTGAAGGATTGAACACTGAAGCTTTCTTT,CASSIEGLNTEAFF
TRBD2,TRBV30,TRBJ2-2,-,TGTGCCTGGAGTGTGGGAGGGGCCGGGGAGCTGTTTTTT,CAWSVGGAGELFF
-,TRBV5-6,TRBJ2-7,-,TGTGCCAGCAGCTTTGGGCGACAGGCGCCGGGCGAGCAGTACTTC,CASSFGRQAPGEQYF
-,TRBV15,TRBJ2-7,-,TGTGCCACCAGCAGAGAGGGGATAGTATACGAGCAGTACTTC,CATSREGIVYEQYF
-,TRBV2,TRBJ1-2,-,TGTGCCAGCAGTAGGACTCCTTCCTATGGCTACACCTTC,CASSRTPSYGYTF
TRBD1,TRBV5-4,TRBJ2-7,-,TGTGCCAGCAGCCCAGGGGGCCCTTTCTCCTACGAGCAGTACTTC,CASSPGGPFSYEQYF
TRBD1,TRBV11-3,TRBJ1-2,-,TGTGCCAGCAGCCCGGGGGGACAGGGGGAGGATGGCTACACCTTC,CASSPGGQGEDGYTF
TRBD2,TRBV5-6,TRBJ2-1,-,TGTGCCAGCAGCGGGGGACTAGCGGGAGGGCCATACAGCGAGAGTCAGTTCTTC,CASSGGLAGGPYSESQFF
TRBD1,TRBV2,TRBJ2-3,-,TGTGCCAGCAGGGACAGGGGAGCGATGGATACGCAGTATTTT,CASRDRGAMDTQYF
TRBD2,TRBV2,TRBJ2-7,-,TGTGCCAGCAGGAAACCCGGGACTAGCGGGCCGTCCTACGAGCAGTACTTC,CASRKPGTSGPSYEQYF
TRBD1,TRBV6-6,TRBJ2-7,-,TGTGCCAGCAGGCCGGGACAGGGTTTCGAGCAGTACTTC,CASRPGQGFEQYF
TRBD1,TRBV2,TRBJ2-5,-,TGTGCCAACCAAAACCGACAGGGTCTAGGGGAGACCCAGTACTTC,CANQNRQGLGETQYF
-,TRBV19,TRBJ2-3,-,TGTGCCAGTAGTATCATGGGTGTCACAGATACGCAGTATTTT,CASSIMGVTDTQYF
-,TRBV6-5,TRBJ2-7,once,TGTGCCAGCAGAGAAACCGCGACGGGAGCACACGAGCAGTACTTC,CASRETATGAHEQYF
-,TRBV6-5,TRBJ1-2,-,TGTGCCAGCAGAGAGACCGGGCTTGGGGGCTACACCTTC,CASRETGLGGYTF
TRBD1,TRBV7-8,TRBJ1-2,-,TGTGCCAGCAGCTTGGGGGACAGGGTAGGATATGGCTACACCTTC,CASSLGDRVGYGYTF
-,TRBV11-3,TRBJ1-4,-,TGTGCCAGCAGCTTTGGGGGCGGAGGCGAAAAACTGTTTTTT,CASSFGGGGEKLFF
TRBD1,TRBV6-6,TRBJ1-2,-,TGTGCCAGCAGTCTGGACAGGACCTATGGCTACACCTTC,CASSLDRTYGYTF
-,TRBV6-1,TRBJ1-1,-,TGTGCCAGCAGTGCGGGGGGACGTGGGTTGAACACTGAAGCTTTCTTT,CASSAGGRGLNTEAFF
TRBD2,TRBV7-3,TRBJ2-2,-,TGTGCCAGCTCGTTGCTACGGGGGGGCCCCGGGGAGCTGTTTTTT,CASSLLRGGPGELFF
TRBD1,TRBV11-2,TRBJ2-3,-,TGTGCCAGCAGCTGGGGGACAGCCTACACAGATACGCAGTATTTT,CASSWGTAYTDTQYF
-,TRBV27,TRBJ1-1,-,TGTGCCAGCACGGCAGGGGTATTAGGTGAAGCTTTCTTT,CASTAGVLGEAFF
-,TRBV6-6,TRBJ2-7,-,TGTGCCAGCAGCAGGGGTCAGAACTACGAGCAGTACTTC,CASSRGQNYEQYF
-,TRBV5-6,TRBJ1-6,-,TGTGCCAGCAGCTTTAGGGAGGGAGGGCGTTCACCCCTCCACTTT,CASSFREGGRSPLHF
-,TRBV16,TRBJ1-5,few,TGTGCCAGCAGCCAATCCCTCCCCCCTAGCAATCAGCCCCAGCATTTT,CASSQSLPPSNQPQHF
TRBD1,TRBV2,TRBJ1-3,-,TGTGCCAGCACCTTGGACACAGGGGCACGAGGCACCATATATTTT,CASTLDTGARGTIYF
-,TRBV20-1,TRBJ2-1,once,TGCAGTGCTAGGGTTAGACGTGAGCAGTTCTTC,CSARVRREQFF
-,TRBV30,TRBJ2-2,-,TGTGCCTGGAGTGGACACCTGAGGGGGGGCACCGGGGAGCTGTTTTTT,CAWSGHLRGGTGELFF
-,TRBV5-1,TRBJ1-2,-,TGCGCCAGCAGCTTGGACGGGACCCCGGATGGCTACACCTTC,CASSLDGTPDGYTF
-,TRBV6-5,TRBJ2-2,-,TGTGCCAGCAGTTACTTCGGAGGGCCGTCCGGGGAGCTGTTTTTT,CASSYFGGPSGELFF
-,TRBV5-1,TRBJ1-6,-,TGCGCCAGCAGCATGGACAGTTTCTATAATTCACCCCTCCACTTT,CASSMDSFYNSPLHF
-,TRBV4-1,TRBJ2-3,-,TGCGCCAGCAGCCAAACCAGTGGGCCAGATACGCAGTATTTT,CASSQTSGPDTQYF
-,TRBV6-5,TRBJ1-2,-,TGTGCCAGCAGTTACGATACTAACTATGGCTACACCTTC,CASSYDTNYGYTF
TRBD1,TRBV5-8,TRBJ2-4,once,TGTGCCAGCAGCTTGAAGGGGGCCAGTCCGAGGGTCATTCAGTACTTC,CASSLKGASPRVIQYF